This TCR beta chain came from a study of post-analysis software for immune sequencing data. Overall study context: Secondary progressive, relapsing-remitting and progressive-relapsing multiple sclerosis were among the included disease courses. Findings of the study overall: Analysis by F measure revealed that same-batch samples clustered strongly together. Five or six TRBV segments, TRBV5-6, TRBV5-1 and TRBV20-1 among them, were found more frequent in patients than controls. Normalized Chao1 diversity was significantly reduced in patients versus controls.

Notes on this clonotype: Its antigen remains unidentified.

Libraries were made from TCR beta cDNA, and they carried unique molecular identifiers. Out of about 0.9 to 11 million T cells, hundreds of thousands of cDNA molecules were generated. TCRdb redid the calling of the PCR reads with MiXCR, one entry per CDR3 protein. The sample includes under 900,000 distinct CDR3 sequences, around 53% of them seen just once. Germline V gives CDR1 DFQATT, CDR2 SNEGSKA (reference sequence). Trimming removed 0 bases at V and 1 base at J, with 9 bases between. The CDR3 consists of 14 residues. Sample: blood. The sequence was obtained from a girl aged 10-17 years with multiple sclerosis. The genes are TRBV20-1 and TRBJ2-5; D call uncertain. CDR3 nucleotide sequence: TGCAGTGCTAGAGATGTGGCACGCCAAGAGACCCAGTACTTC. Amino acid sequence: CSARDVARQETQYF.